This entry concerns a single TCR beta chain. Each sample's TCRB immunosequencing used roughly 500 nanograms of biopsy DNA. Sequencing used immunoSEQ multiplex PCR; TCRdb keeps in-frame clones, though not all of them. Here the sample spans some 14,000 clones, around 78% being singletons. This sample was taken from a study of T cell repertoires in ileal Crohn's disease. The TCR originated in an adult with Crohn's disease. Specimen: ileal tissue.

CDR3 sequence: CASSIEEGQGYNEQFF. The CDR3 DNA reads as TGTGCCAGTAGTATAGAAGAGGGACAGGGTTACAATGAGCAGTTCTTC. The J gene is TRBJ2-1, the V gene TRBV19; 9 positions match TRBD1. V lost 0 bases to trimming and J lost 4 bases; unmatched junction nucleotides: 4. The germline gives CDR1 LNHDA, CDR2 SQIVND (reference sequence). This CDR3 region has 16 residues.